The source of this T cell receptor (beta chain) is a study of cytomegalovirus exposure and HLA in healthy donors. At the level of the study: Around 83% of several hundred genotyped donors fell in the Caucasian-associated ancestry cluster. The study, taken as a whole, reports: It was in a later analysis that TCR association rates were seen to vary by HLA locus, highest for DRB1 and lowest for HLA-C.

With regard to this clone: Its antigen is unidentified.

The CDR3 spans 14 residues. Between the trimmed V and J ends, which lost 4 bases and 5 bases, there was a span of 15 bases. Germline CDR1 MDHEN, CDR2 SYDVKM. Both 60 Vbeta primers and 13 Jbeta primers went into the PCR. Only in-frame clones appear in the TCRdb table, and some are missing; sequencing was by immunoSEQ multiplex PCR. The data contain about 120,000 clones, around three quarters of them singletons. This clonotype was sampled from a female donor in good health and CMV-seronegative. J is TRBJ2-7 and V is TRBV28; D remains unclear. The sample taken for sequencing was PBMCs. As DNA, the CDR3 is TGTGCCAGCAGTTCCTCCGAGTTCGCCAACGAGCAGTACTTC. This gives the protein CASSSSEFANEQYF.